The entry that follows covers one T cell receptor beta chain sequence. Its specificity is unknown. The length of the CDR3 is 14 residues. Germline CDR1 is MGHRA and CDR2 is YSYEKL. The junction had 8 bases not matched to a gene; V was cut back by 3 bases and J by 8 bases. The sample originates from a study of T cell responses to AZD1222 COVID-19 vaccine. Study-wide results and limits: Clonal diversity was possibly underestimated, and the donors were mostly white British, with more females. Spike was spanned by vaccine-associated CD4 TCRs, which were dominant at 160-218 and 743-854. Rises in breadth and depth of Spike-specific TCRs came after two AZD1222 doses.

The protocol was immunoSEQ multiplex PCR, while the TCRdb copy is restricted to in-frame clones and leaves out a portion. The profile shows tens of thousands of clones, 80% to 90% of them singletons. This sequence was found in an adult in good health. The genes are TRBV4-1 and TRBJ2-3, with 7 positions matching TRBD1. The sequencing here drew on peripheral blood, taken on day 0 of AZD1222 vaccination. CDR3 residues: CASSQGQRAGTQYF. Written as DNA, the CDR3 is TGCGCCAGCAGCCAGGGACAGCGCGCGGGTACGCAGTATTTT.